The next 15 T cell receptor beta chains were all read from a single sample in a study of monozygotic twins with inflammatory bowel disease. One entry per CDR3 protein, without DNA, is what TCRdb gives after re-calling the 5' RACE reads. The sample holds approximately 160,000 distinct CDR3 sequences. Material for sequencing was blood. The receptors shown here come from a human donor with ulcerative colitis or Crohn's disease, or a healthy co-twin of an affected twin (not recorded which).

This chain uses TRBV28 with TRBJ1-5; without DNA, the TCRdb call of TRBD1 cannot be checked. Per germline, CDR1 MDHEN and CDR2 SYDVKM. The CDR3 totals 15 residues. The CDR3 loop is CASSLGQYYNQPQHF.

The V call is TRBV14, the J call TRBJ2-1; as DNA is missing, the TRBD2 call by TCRdb cannot be tested. The CDR3 has 16 residues. Germline CDR1 is SGHDN and CDR2 is FVKESK. This CDR3 reads CASSQGLWSVGYEQFF.

This sequence joins TRBV19 and TRBJ2-7; TCRdb reports TRBD1, a call that lacks DNA to check it against. The CDR3 covers 15 residues. CDR1 is LNHDA, CDR2 SQIVND, per germline (reference sequence). CDR3 protein: CASSRTGTGSLEQYF.

This chain uses TRBV20-1 with TRBJ1-5; the TCRdb D gene call, TRBD1, has no DNA to confirm it. The CDR3 contains 17 residues. The germline CDR1 and CDR2 sequences are DFQATT and SNEGSKA (reference sequence). Here the CDR3 reads CSAKGSSGAMGNQPQHF.

The CDR3 protein is CASDPSGGNSYEQYF. The rearrangement uses TRBV28 and TRBJ2-7; checking the TCRdb D call of TRBD2 is not possible without DNA. Looked up from germline, CDR1 is MDHEN and CDR2 is SYDVKM. The CDR3 loop spans 15 amino acids.

The chain recombines TRBV11-2 with TRBJ2-7; as DNA is missing, the TRBD2 call by TCRdb cannot be tested. The CDR3 extends over 13 amino acids. Germline V CDR1 and CDR2: SGHAT, FQNNGV. CDR3 residues: CASSLDFEGGVAF.

This CDR3 is CASSLMATSSYEQYF. V and J are TRBV5-1 and TRBJ2-7. Germline V gene data show CDR1 as SGHRS and CDR2 as YFSETQ. The CDR3 loop spans 15 amino acids.

This sequence joins TRBV6-2 or TRBV6-3 and TRBJ1-5. Germline V gives CDR1 MNHEY, CDR2 SVGEGT. The CDR3 extends over 14 amino acids. CDR3 region: CASSSPGSNQPQHF.

The rearrangement uses TRBV18 and TRBJ2-5; TCRdb picks TRBD2, but there is no DNA to check that call. CDR3 length equals 16 residues. The germline V gene has CDR1 KGHSH and CDR2 LQKENI. The CDR3 protein is CASSPPGGLAEETQYF.

The genes are TRBV5-1 and TRBJ2-7. Per the germline V gene, CDR1 is SGHRS and CDR2 is YFSETQ. This CDR3 comprises 13 residues. The CDR3 spells CASSLGASTEQYF.

V is TRBV30 and J is TRBJ1-2. Germline loops: CDR1 GTSNPN, CDR2 SVGIG (reference sequence). The CDR3 spans 13 residues. The chain's CDR3 is CAWSVQQVYGYTF.

The chain uses TRBV20-1 and TRBJ2-5; the TCRdb call, TRBD2, lacks DNA for checking. Germline V gives CDR1 DFQATT, CDR2 SNEGSKA (reference sequence). CDR3 size: 16 residues. The CDR3 is CSARALDYRTQETQYF.

This chain links TRBV29-1 with TRBJ2-3; without DNA, the TCRdb call of TRBD1 cannot be checked. Germline CDR1 SQVTM, CDR2 ANQGSEA. This CDR3 contains 13 residues. CDR3 region: CSALQGATDTQYF.

The chain has TRBV5-1 and TRBJ2-7; TCRdb's D gene call, TRBD1, goes unchecked for lack of DNA. CDR3 length: 14 residues. Germline V gene lookup returns CDR1 SGHRS and CDR2 YFSETQ. CDR3 sequence reads: CASSWTASSYEQYF.

The rearrangement uses TRBV5-1 and TRBJ2-4; TCRdb designates TRBD2, a call that cannot be tested without DNA. This CDR3 has 16 amino acids. Looked up from germline, CDR1 is SGHRS and CDR2 is YFSETQ. The CDR3 protein is CASSGGLAGGLNIQYF.